This entry lists 13 T cell receptor beta chains sequenced from one sample in a study of identical twins. TCRdb used MiXCR to reprocess the 5' RACE reads, holding one entry per CDR3 protein. The repertoire holds roughly 1.6 million distinct CDR3 sequences, with around a third as singletons. Sequenced: cord blood. These receptors originate from a newborn girl in good health.

Notes on this clonotype: A much larger clone lies one base from this, so it may be a read error. The rearrangement links TRBV28 to TRBJ2-3, with D perhaps matching TRBD2 (6 bases). The CDR3 contains 14 residues. Looked up from germline, CDR1 is MDHEN and CDR2 is SYDVKM. The CDR3 DNA follows: TGTGCCAGCAGTTTACTAGCGCCTACAGATACGCGGTATTTT. Translation gives CASSLLAPTDTRYF.

This clonotype was observed a few times. The CDR3 nucleotides are TGTGCCAGCAGTTTCCGGCCCCTACTAGCGGAAGCTTCCTACGAGCAGTACTTC. It encodes CASSFRPLLAEASYEQYF. V usage is TRBV12-3 or TRBV12-4 and J usage is TRBJ2-7; 8 nucleotides align to TRBD2. CDR3 size: 18 residues. The junction had 14 bases not matched to a gene; V was cut back by 3 bases and J by 1 base.

The V and J genes are TRBV7-6 and TRBJ2-5, with TRBD2 matching 9 bases. The V gene end was trimmed by 2 bases and the J gene end by 0 bases; junction bases not matched to a gene: 10. Germline V gives CDR1 SGHVS, CDR2 FNYEAQ. The CDR3 is made up of 18 amino acids. CDR3 amino acids: CASSLWVQREVDQETQYF. For the CDR3, the DNA is TGTGCCAGCAGCTTATGGGTGCAGCGGGAGGTAGACCAAGAGACCCAGTACTTC.

The chain is built from TRBV7-6 and TRBJ1-1; TRBD1 is a possible D gene (5 bases). In germline, CDR1 is SGHVS, CDR2 FNYEAQ. V was clipped by 3 bases and J by 11 bases, with 16 bases between them. The CDR3 is 13 residues long. This CDR3 is CASSFADGRGAFF. In DNA form, the CDR3 reads TGTGCCAGCAGCTTTGCGGACGGGCGGGGGGCTTTCTTT.

V is TRBV4-2 and J is TRBJ2-1; no reliable D call. The V gene lost 0 bases and the J gene lost 7 bases, with 13 bases spanning the gap. The V gene's germline CDR1 is LGHNA and CDR2 YNFKEQ. The CDR3 totals 15 residues. The CDR3 spells CASSQDGSSSNEQFF. CDR3 bases: TGTGCCAGCAGCCAAGATGGTAGTTCCTCGAATGAGCAGTTCTTC.

The chain joins TRBV6-6 to TRBJ1-4, with a weak D call TRBD1 (6 bases). The germline CDR1 and CDR2 sequences are MNHNY and SVGAGI (reference sequence). This CDR3 region has 14 residues. Trimming removed 5 bases at V and 7 bases at J, with 14 bases between. DNA for the CDR3: TGTGCCAGCAGTCCACGACAGGATGGTGAAAAACTGTTTTTT. Residues: CASSPRQDGEKLFF.

This chain links TRBV20-1 with TRBJ1-2; weak D call: TRBD1 (5 bases). The CDR3 is made up of 15 amino acids. V was clipped by 0 bases and J by 0 bases, with 11 bases between them. CDR1 is DFQATT and CDR2 is SNEGSKA in the germline V gene (reference sequence). The CDR3 nucleotides are TGCAGTGCTAGAGATCAAGGGGCCCCTAACTATGGCTACACCTTC. As protein: CSARDQGAPNYGYTF.

V gene TRBV19 combines with J gene TRBJ1-1; 8 nucleotides match TRBD1. Germline assignment: CDR1 LNHDA and CDR2 SQIVND (reference sequence). The junction had 8 bases not matched to a gene; V was cut back by 9 bases and J by 5 bases. The CDR3 contains 13 residues. As DNA, the CDR3 is TGTGCCAGCCCAGGGGGCTGCGGAACTGAAGCTTTCTTT. This codes for CASPGGCGTEAFF. The full variable domain, its missing parts supplied by reference TRBV19 and TRBJ1-1, is DGGITQSPKYLFRKEGQNVTLSCEQNLNHDAMYWYRQDPGQGLRLIYYSQIVNDFQKGDIAEGYSVSREKKESFPLTVTSAQKNPTAFYLCASPGGCGTEAFFGQGTRLTVV.

This clonotype has more than one count but fewer than ten. The V call is TRBV27, the J call TRBJ1-2; tentative D call: TRBD1 (6 bases). The CDR3 covers 13 residues. Trimming shortened V by 6 bases and J by 8 bases, and 16 bases separated the two germline ends. The germline gives CDR1 MNHEY, CDR2 SMNVEV (reference sequence). DNA for the CDR3: TGTGCCAGCAGGACAGGACTTCTGGGGGGCTACACCTTC. It is translated as CASRTGLLGGYTF.

This clonotype was counted only a few times. The V call is TRBV7-9, the J call TRBJ2-1; 8 nucleotides line up with TRBD2. The ends lost 11 bases at V and 6 bases at J; junction bases unmatched: 6. Per the germline V gene, CDR1 is SEHNR and CDR2 is FQNEAQ (reference sequence). The CDR3 is 12 amino acids. The CDR3 protein is CALGRGRNEQFF. The CDR3 nucleotides read TGTGCCCTCGGGAGGGGCCGCAATGAGCAGTTCTTC.

In its sample, this clonotype was seen once. The rearrangement uses TRBV3-1 and TRBJ1-1; D is possibly TRBD1 (6 bases). The CDR3 runs to 12 residues. In germline, CDR1 is LGHDT, CDR2 YNNKEL (reference sequence). V was trimmed by 5 bases and J by 8 bases, leaving 12 bases between them. The CDR3 spells CASSYGQREAFF. For the CDR3, the DNA is TGTGCCAGCAGCTACGGACAGAGAGAAGCTTTCTTT.

The CDR3 here is CASSPTANEQFF. CDR3 sequence (DNA): TGTGCCAGCAGCCCGACCGCTAATGAGCAGTTCTTC. The chain is built from TRBV27 and TRBJ2-1; D remains ambiguous. V lost 6 bases, J lost 7 bases, and 10 bases lay in between. Looked up from germline, CDR1 is MNHEY and CDR2 is SMNVEV (reference sequence). This CDR3 comprises 12 residues.

This rearrangement joins TRBV28 to TRBJ2-7, with D tentatively TRBD1 (6 bases). The CDR3 sequence is 17 residues long. Per the germline V gene, CDR1 is MDHEN and CDR2 is SYDVKM. V lost 5 bases and J lost 3, with 23 bases in between. CDR3 DNA sequence: TGTGCCAGCAGTATCCATCCTTCCGGGACACCTAACTACGAGCAGTACTTC. Protein product: CASSIHPSGTPNYEQYF.